This T cell receptor beta chain was sequenced for a study of T cell responses to AZD1222 COVID-19 vaccine. Study results and limitations: Spike was spanned by vaccine-associated CD4 TCRs, which were dominant at 160-218 and 743-854. When two AZD1222 doses had been given, Spike-specific TCR breadth and depth rose.

Trimming pared 0 bases from V and 0 bases from J, leaving 9 bases between. The CDR3 extends over 16 amino acids. Germline V CDR1 and CDR2: PRHDT, FYEKMQ (reference sequence). Using immunoSEQ multiplex PCR, the repertoire was profiled, and TCRdb retains in-frame clones only, with some absent. Altogether 150,000 or so clones are present, about 88% being singletons, with the ten largest covering around 4.9%. About this clone: The target antigen is unknown.

The sequenced sample was peripheral blood, obtained on day 0 of AZD1222 vaccination. The rearrangement uses TRBV13 and TRBJ1-3; D is ambiguous. The clonotype was recovered from an adult in good health. The CDR3 DNA is TGTGCCAGCAGCTTAGGGCAGGCTTACTCTGGAAACACCATATATTTT. Its protein is CASSLGQAYSGNTIYF.